The 27 T cell receptor beta chains below were found in one sample sequenced in a study of blood T cell repertoires in COVID-19. Produced via immunoSEQ multiplex PCR; TCRdb's table is partial and in-frame only. Counted here are some 200,000 clones, 90% to 95% occurring once; the ten biggest clones make up around 1.2%. Sequences were obtained from peripheral blood. The receptors originated from a young man with acute or convalescent COVID-19.

The chain employs TRBV28 and TRBJ1-1; TRBD1 might be the D (6 bases). This CDR3 spans 13 amino acids. CDR1 is MDHEN and CDR2 is SYDVKM in the germline V gene. V was trimmed by 7 bases and J by 10 bases, leaving 19 bases between them. The CDR3 region is CASINRDTESAFF. The DNA of the CDR3 is TGTGCCAGCATCAACAGGGATACAGAGTCAGCTTTCTTT.

J is TRBJ2-3 and V is TRBV6-6, with D tentatively TRBD2 (6 bases). Between the trimmed V and J ends, which lost 2 bases and 4 bases, there was a span of 10 bases. Germline V lookup: CDR1 MNHNY, CDR2 SVGAGI (reference sequence). The CDR3 spans 14 residues. CDR3 protein: CASSYGGLADTQYF. The CDR3 DNA is TGTGCCAGCAGTTACGGGGGGTTGGCAGATACGCAGTATTTT.

V is TRBV6-5 and J is TRBJ2-2; 8 bases are shared with TRBD2. The CDR3 runs to 15 residues. Germline CDR1 reads MNHEY; CDR2 reads SVGAGI. J was trimmed by 6 bases and V by 4 bases; bases with no gene match: 7. The CDR3 nucleotides read TGTGCCAGCAGTTTTCGCGGGGGGTTGGCCGGGGAGCTGTTTTTT. Translating it yields CASSFRGGLAGELFF.

The genes are TRBV6-2 or TRBV6-3 and TRBJ2-6; 7 nucleotides align to TRBD1. This CDR3 contains 18 residues. J gave up 0 bases and V 2 bases, and 7 bases lay outside the gene matches. Germline-derived CDR1 and CDR2 are MNHEY and SVGEGT. The CDR3 nucleotides read TGTGCCAGCAGTTACCCCCCACAGGGGCTCTCTGGGGCCAACGTCCTGACTTTC. Encoded protein: CASSYPPQGLSGANVLTF.

The chain recombines TRBV28 with TRBJ2-1, with TRBD2 identical over 7 bases. V was pared by 6 bases and J by 3 bases, with 8 bases of the junction left unmatched. CDR1 MDHEN and CDR2 SYDVKM come from the germline V gene. There are 15 residues in the CDR3. CDR3 bases: TGTGCCAGCAGGGGGACTGGCGGGAGCTACAATGAGCAGTTCTTC. Translation: CASRGTGGSYNEQFF.

This sequence joins TRBV9 and TRBJ2-3, with TRBD2 matching over 8 bases. Germline CDR1 SGDLS, CDR2 YYNGEE. The CDR3 has 14 residues. The V segment lost 6 bases and the J segment 5 bases; nucleotides outside the gene matches: 8. CDR3 loop: CASTPGLAGDTQYF. The CDR3 DNA is TGTGCCAGCACCCCAGGACTAGCAGGAGATACGCAGTATTTT.

The sample holds one count of this clone. The chain is built from TRBV27 and TRBJ1-4; D gene ambiguous. Germline CDR1 is MNHEY and CDR2 is SMNVEV (reference sequence). The CDR3 is 15 amino acids. V lost 3 bases, J lost 0 bases, and 8 bases lay in between. CDR3 DNA sequence: TGTGCCAGCAGTTTTCAGCGAGCAACTAATGAAAAACTGTTTTTT. Its protein product is CASSFQRATNEKLFF. The variable domain in full, completed from reference TRBV27 and TRBJ1-4, reads EAQVTQNPRYLITVTGKKLTVTCSQNMNHEYMSWYRQDPGLGLRQIYYSMNVEVTDKGDVPEGYKVSRKEKRNFPLILESPSPNQTSLYFCASSFQRATNEKLFFGSGTQLSVL.

V usage is TRBV4-1 and J usage is TRBJ2-7; 9 bases line up with TRBD2. CDR3 length: 17 amino acids. V lost 0 bases to trimming and J lost 7 bases; unmatched junction nucleotides: 13. CDR1 is MGHRA and CDR2 is YSYEKL in the germline V gene. The CDR3 coding sequence is TGCGCCAGCAGCCAAGAAATAGTAGGTCTAGCGGGGCGAGAGCAGTACTTC. This sequence encodes CASSQEIVGLAGREQYF.

The chain employs TRBV14 and TRBJ2-7; 7 nucleotides match TRBD1. V shed 0 bases, J shed 1 base, and the junction held 3 bases outside the gene matches. There are 15 residues in the CDR3. Per germline, CDR1 SGHDN and CDR2 FVKESK. The CDR3 DNA reads TGTGCCAGCAGCCAAGACAGGGGACAGTCCTACGAGCAGTACTTC. It translates to CASSQDRGQSYEQYF.

The chain carries TRBV19 and TRBJ2-7; D uncertain. Looked up from germline, CDR1 is LNHDA and CDR2 is SQIVND (reference sequence). The V end was cut by 3 bases, the J end by 1 base, with 16 bases between. This CDR3 is 16 amino acids long. The CDR3 DNA reads TGTGCCAGTAGTATGTTCCCCGGAGCACAATCCTACGAGCAGTACTTC. Its protein product is CASSMFPGAQSYEQYF.

The chain uses TRBV6-5 and TRBJ2-7; a possible D gene is TRBD2 (6 bases). The germline V gene encodes CDR1 MNHEY and CDR2 SVGAGI. The CDR3 is 13 amino acids. The V and J ends lost 2 bases and 5 bases respectively, with 10 bases between them. The CDR3, as DNA: TGTGCCAGCAGTTACCCGGGGGAGAACGAGCAGTACTTC. This sequence encodes CASSYPGENEQYF.

Many counts were recorded for this clone. The chain carries TRBV20-1 and TRBJ2-1; D is unclear. Germline CDR1 and CDR2: DFQATT and SNEGSKA (reference sequence). V dropped 6 bases and J dropped 9 bases, with 12 bases sitting between them. The CDR3 sequence is 11 residues long. The CDR3 protein is CSAPHAAEQFF. CDR3 sequence (DNA): TGCAGTGCGCCCCATGCGGCTGAGCAGTTCTTC.

The sample holds one count of this clone. This chain links TRBV7-2 with TRBJ1-5; unclear D gene. The CDR3 spans 15 residues. Deletions cut 2 bases from V and 3 bases from J, with 11 bases between. Per germline, CDR1 SGHTA and CDR2 FQGNSA. CDR3 nucleotide sequence: TGTGCCAGCAGCTTATGGCAGGTCCCCAATCAGCCCCAGCATTTT. Its translation is CASSLWQVPNQPQHF.

The chain's CDR3 is CASSASGETQYF. Here the CDR3 DNA reads TGTGCCAGCAGCGCCAGCGGGGAGACCCAGTACTTC. The rearrangement links TRBV13 to TRBJ2-5; weak D call: TRBD2 (6 bases). The germline gives CDR1 PRHDT, CDR2 FYEKMQ (reference sequence). V dropped 5 bases and J dropped 5 bases, with 9 bases sitting between them. The CDR3 sequence is 12 residues long. Drawing the rest from reference TRBV13 and TRBJ2-5, the complete variable domain is AAGVIQSPRHLIKEKRETATLKCYPIPRHDTVYWYQQGPGQDPQFLISFYEKMQSDKGSIPDRFSAQQFSDYHSELNMSSLELGDSALYFCASSASGETQYFGPGTRLLVL.

The chain has TRBV4-1 and TRBJ2-7, with TRBD2 identical over 8 bases. The germline gives CDR1 MGHRA, CDR2 YSYEKL. V shed 1 base and J 6 bases; nucleotides not matched to a gene: 8. This CDR3 comprises 15 residues. The CDR3 DNA reads as TGCGCCAGCAGCCAAGTAGGGACTAGGAGTCGCGAGCAGTACTTC. Amino acids: CASSQVGTRSREQYF.

V gene TRBV28 combines with J gene TRBJ1-2, with D perhaps matching TRBD1 (6 bases). Germline V gene sequence: CDR1 MDHEN, CDR2 SYDVKM. CDR3 size: 13 residues. Trimming shortened V by 10 bases and J by 4 bases, and 16 bases separated the two germline ends. The CDR3 DNA sequence: TGTGCCACCTACAGGGTGGGAAGCTATGGCTACACCTTC. This sequence encodes CATYRVGSYGYTF.

The chain employs TRBV4-1 and TRBJ2-3; D unresolved. The CDR3 runs 14 residues. The germline gives CDR1 MGHRA, CDR2 YSYEKL. V was clipped by 3 bases and J by 1 base, with 8 bases between them. CDR3 nucleotides: TGCGCCAGCAGCCAGGCTGGCCGCACAGATACGCAGTATTTT. This gives the protein CASSQAGRTDTQYF.

The rearrangement uses TRBV6-5 and TRBJ2-1, with TRBD1 matching 7 bases. The germline V gene has CDR1 MNHEY and CDR2 SVGAGI. After removal of 6 bases from V and 1 base from J, the junction contained 6 bases not matched to a gene. There are 15 residues in the CDR3. CDR3 region: CASSSDRVSYNEQFF. The CDR3 nucleotides are TGTGCCAGCAGCTCCGACAGGGTTTCCTACAATGAGCAGTTCTTC.

The genes are TRBV28 and TRBJ2-1, with D possibly matching TRBD1 (6 bases). The CDR3 length is 17 residues. Trimming left V 4 bases short and J 1 base short, with 17 bases between. CDR1 is MDHEN and CDR2 is SYDVKM in the germline V gene. In DNA, the CDR3 is TGTGCCAGCAGTTCTCCTCAGGGGAGAGGGTCCTACAATGAGCAGTTCTTC. Its translation: CASSSPQGRGSYNEQFF.

The V and J genes are TRBV27 and TRBJ2-1; 7 nucleotides match TRBD2. This CDR3 is 12 amino acids long. Looked up from germline, CDR1 is MNHEY and CDR2 is SMNVEV (reference sequence). Losses at the gene ends were 5 bases for V and 9 bases for J; bases not matched to a gene: 4. The CDR3 DNA reads as TGTGCCAGCAGTCCGACTAGCTCTGAGCAGTTCTTC. Residues: CASSPTSSEQFF.

This clone was detected only a few times. This chain joins TRBV7-9 and TRBJ2-2; 11 bases fit TRBD2. Germline CDR1 and CDR2: SEHNR and FQNEAQ (reference sequence). The CDR3 is 16 residues long. The V segment lost 5 bases and the J segment 7 bases; nucleotides outside the gene matches: 9. CDR3 DNA: TGTGCCAGCAGCCCCATACTAGCGGGAGCGAACGGGGAGCTGTTTTTT. Translated, it gives CASSPILAGANGELFF.

The CDR3 region has the DNA TGTGCCAGCAGCCGGGACAGGGGGATAGGAGGCTATGGCTACACCTTC. Its translation is CASSRDRGIGGYGYTF. The rearrangement uses TRBV28 and TRBJ1-2; 11 bases fit TRBD1. The CDR3 contains 16 residues. V was clipped by 6 bases and J by 4 bases; unmatched bases: 10. Germline lookup yields CDR1 MDHEN and CDR2 SYDVKM.

The gene calls are TRBV19 and TRBJ2-1, with 7 bases matching TRBD2. J was trimmed by 9 bases and V by 5 bases; bases with no gene match: 13. CDR1 and CDR2 from the germline V gene are LNHDA and SQIVND (reference sequence). The CDR3 covers 15 residues. CDR3 nucleotide sequence: TGTGCCAGTAGTCCCAGTGGGAGGGTTCTGGGTGAGCAGTTCTTC. Translating gives CASSPSGRVLGEQFF.

The J gene is TRBJ2-3, the V gene TRBV24-1, with 8 positions matching TRBD2. This CDR3 comprises 14 residues. Germline loops: CDR1 KGHDR, CDR2 SFDVKD. J lost 5 bases, V lost 6 bases, and 6 bases had no gene match. The CDR3 DNA sequence: TGTGCCACCAGTAGAACTAGCGGAAGAGATACGCAGTATTTT. It translates to CATSRTSGRDTQYF.

The V gene is TRBV28, the J gene TRBJ2-7; D is unresolved. This CDR3 is 13 amino acids long. The V gene's germline CDR1 is MDHEN and CDR2 SYDVKM. The V and J ends lost 3 bases and 3 bases respectively, with 9 bases between them. The CDR3 protein is CASSLSQFYEQYF. CDR3 nucleotide sequence: TGTGCCAGCAGTTTGTCACAGTTCTACGAGCAGTACTTC.

The chain links TRBV6-6 to TRBJ1-4, with D possibly being TRBD1 (6 bases). The CDR3 covers 14 residues. V was trimmed by 4 bases and J by 8 bases, leaving 14 bases between them. Germline CDR1 MNHNY, CDR2 SVGAGI (reference sequence). The CDR3 loop reads CASSSPTGLEKLFF. The CDR3 region has the DNA TGTGCCAGCAGTTCCCCAACAGGGTTAGAAAAACTGTTTTTT.

V is TRBV6-4 and J is TRBJ2-4; 7 positions match TRBD1. V lost 3 bases to trimming and J lost 0 bases; unmatched junction nucleotides: 11. Germline V gene sequence: CDR1 MRHNA, CDR2 SNTAGT. The CDR3 consists of 18 residues. CDR3 sequence: CASSDFGDSTIAKNIQYF. The CDR3, as DNA: TGTGCCAGCAGTGATTTTGGGGACAGCACTATAGCCAAAAACATTCAGTACTTC.